The rows below give T cell receptor beta chains drawn from one sample of a study of graft-versus-host responses after intestinal transplantation. Libraries were prepared by immunoSEQ multiplex PCR; TCRdb keeps only in-frame clonotypes and omits some of them. Altogether 77,000 or so clones are present, around 92% being singletons, with the ten largest covering over 0.55%. Sequencing used PBMCs, obtained 98 days after intestinal transplantation. The receptor source for this set is a human patient who received an intestinal transplant, so some T cells may come from the graft donor. Both conserved end residues are part of each CDR3. A D gene is named only where the DNA matches it firmly. Clone size is shown for a subset of rows, as once, few, many or a class of expanded clone.

v_call: TRBV5-4; j_call: TRBJ1-1; clone_size: .; d_call: .; cdr3_aa: CTSSSPIKIGGGEAFF; cdr3_nt: TGTACCAGCAGCTCCCCAATTAAAATAGGGGGTGGTGAAGCTTTCTTT
v_call: TRBV19; j_call: TRBJ2-1; clone_size: .; d_call: TRBD2; cdr3_aa: CASSPLAGVSYNEQFF; cdr3_nt: TGTGCCAGTAGTCCCTTAGCGGGGGTTTCCTACAATGAGCAGTTCTTC
v_call: TRBV29-1; j_call: TRBJ1-1; clone_size: once; d_call: TRBD1; cdr3_aa: CSVGTVFMNTEAFF; cdr3_nt: TGCAGCGTCGGGACAGTTTTTATGAACACTGAAGCTTTCTTT
v_call: TRBV11-3; j_call: TRBJ2-2; clone_size: .; d_call: .; cdr3_aa: CASSFGRGTGELFF; cdr3_nt: TGTGCCAGCAGCTTCGGCAGGGGCACCGGGGAGCTGTTTTTT
v_call: TRBV29-1; j_call: TRBJ2-3; clone_size: .; d_call: TRBD2; cdr3_aa: CSVEDGEGQRTQYF; cdr3_nt: TGCAGCGTTGAAGATGGGGAGGGCCAGCGGACGCAGTATTTT
v_call: TRBV7-6; j_call: TRBJ2-2; clone_size: .; d_call: .; cdr3_aa: CASSFSGANTGELFF; cdr3_nt: TGTGCCAGCAGCTTTAGCGGCGCGAACACCGGGGAGCTGTTTTTT
v_call: TRBV2; j_call: TRBJ1-4; clone_size: .; d_call: .; cdr3_aa: CASSPDRRNYATNEKLFF; cdr3_nt: TGTGCCAGCAGTCCCGACAGGCGCAATTATGCAACTAATGAAAAACTGTTTTTT
v_call: TRBV6-4; j_call: TRBJ2-2; clone_size: .; d_call: .; cdr3_aa: CASSPQGSTGELFF; cdr3_nt: TGTGCCAGCAGTCCTCAGGGGTCCACCGGGGAGCTGTTTTTT
v_call: TRBV4-1; j_call: TRBJ1-1; clone_size: .; d_call: .; cdr3_aa: CASKVGLNTEAFF; cdr3_nt: TGCGCCAGCAAGGTGGGGTTGAACACTGAAGCTTTCTTT
v_call: TRBV6-5; j_call: TRBJ2-1; clone_size: once; d_call: TRBD2; cdr3_aa: CASSYFGGRGYEQFF; cdr3_nt: TGTGCCAGCAGTTACTTCGGCGGGAGGGGCTATGAGCAGTTCTTC
v_call: TRBV18; j_call: TRBJ2-1; clone_size: .; d_call: TRBD1; cdr3_aa: CASSVLQGSGNEQFF; cdr3_nt: TGTGCCAGCTCAGTTTTACAGGGGTCGGGCAATGAGCAGTTCTTC
v_call: TRBV5-6; j_call: TRBJ2-4; clone_size: .; d_call: .; cdr3_aa: CASSLSSENIQYF; cdr3_nt: TGTGCCAGCAGTCTGTCCAGCGAAAACATTCAGTACTTC
v_call: TRBV7-3; j_call: TRBJ2-3; clone_size: .; d_call: TRBD1; cdr3_aa: CASSRGQGDTQYF; cdr3_nt: TGTGCCAGCAGCCGCGGACAGGGTGATACGCAGTATTTT
v_call: TRBV4-1; j_call: TRBJ1-1; clone_size: .; d_call: TRBD1; cdr3_aa: CASSLDRGVNTEAFF; cdr3_nt: TGCGCCAGCAGCCTAGACAGGGGAGTGAACACTGAAGCTTTCTTT
v_call: TRBV6-5; j_call: TRBJ1-4; clone_size: .; d_call: .; cdr3_aa: CASSYGTTNEKLFF; cdr3_nt: TGTGCCAGCAGTTACGGTACAACTAATGAAAAACTGTTTTTT